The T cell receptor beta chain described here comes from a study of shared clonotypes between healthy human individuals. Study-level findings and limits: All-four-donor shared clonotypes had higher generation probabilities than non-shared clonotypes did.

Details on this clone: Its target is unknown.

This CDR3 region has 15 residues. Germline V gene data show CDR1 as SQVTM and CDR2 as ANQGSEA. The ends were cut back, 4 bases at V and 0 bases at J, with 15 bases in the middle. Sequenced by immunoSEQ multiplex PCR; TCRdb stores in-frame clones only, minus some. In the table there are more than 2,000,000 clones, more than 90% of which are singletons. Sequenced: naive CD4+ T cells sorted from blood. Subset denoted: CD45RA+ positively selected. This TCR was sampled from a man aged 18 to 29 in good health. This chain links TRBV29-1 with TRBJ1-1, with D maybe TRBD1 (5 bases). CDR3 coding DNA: TGCAGCGTTGTAAGGGGCCGACCAATGAACACTGAAGCTTTCTTT. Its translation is CSVVRGRPMNTEAFF.